This T cell receptor beta chain originates from a study of identical twins. TCRdb re-analysed the 5' RACE reads in MiXCR, keeping a single row per CDR3 protein. This sample has about 730,000 distinct CDR3 sequences, with around 20% found just once. The germline V gene has CDR1 MNHEY and CDR2 SVGAGI. This CDR3 has 13 residues. The V end was cut by 0 bases, the J end by 6 bases, with 5 bases between. With no exceptions, donors were healthy Caucasians. This clonotype was picked up a small number of times. These data also formed part of another study, on T cells expressing NK-cell markers. This second study notes: Eight donors were sequenced, of whom seven were HCMV-seropositive, while the remaining one was HCMV-seronegative. Of CD8+ T cells, roughly 1.0-8% belonged to dominant NKG2C+ clonotypes in roughly 6 donors.

J is TRBJ2-2 and V is TRBV6-5, with D unresolved. Specimen: PBMCs. The clonotype comes from a woman between 18 and 29 years old in good health. CDR3 region: CASSYSMSGELFF. CDR3 DNA: TGTGCCAGCAGTTACTCGATGTCCGGGGAGCTGTTTTTT.